This TCR beta chain was found in a study of shared clonotypes between healthy human individuals. Overall study context: Samples came from a couple of female and a few male donors aged 18 to 49. General study findings and limits: Non-shared clonotypes were found to have lower generation probabilities than the clonotypes that were shared by all four of the sorted-subset donors.

The naive CD8 fraction comprised CD45RO-negative cells positively selected for CCR7 and excluded terminally differentiated effector memory CD45RA+ cells. This clone was seen a single time. Its specificity is not known. CDR1 is KGHSH, CDR2 LQKENI, per germline. Trimming took 1 base from V and 0 from J; bases not matched to a gene: 6. The CDR3 spans 17 residues. The method was immunoSEQ multiplex PCR; TCRdb's version includes in-frame clones alone and lacks a portion of them. The data hold about 2.1 million clones, with 85% to 95% observed a single time. This chain uses TRBV18 with TRBJ2-4; the match to TRBD1 covers 7 bases. Sequenced material: naive CD8+ T cells from PBMCs. This clonotype was sampled from a man aged 18 to 29 in good health. Some clones in this sample may be carry-over from other donors' samples. The CDR3 loop reads CASSPRDRLLAKNIQYF. The CDR3 coding sequence is TGTGCCAGCTCACCACGGGACAGACTTCTAGCCAAAAACATTCAGTACTTC.